This T cell receptor (beta chain) was documented in a study of cytomegalovirus exposure and HLA in healthy donors. This CDR3 comprises 14 residues. Primers for the PCR totalled 60 Vbeta and 13 Jbeta. Clones were sequenced by immunoSEQ multiplex PCR, and TCRdb holds only the in-frame ones, with some missing. The table records about 160,000 clones, 65% to 80% of them present only once. In this sample, this clone turned up once. The J gene is TRBJ1-1, the V gene TRBV21-1. TRBV21-1 is termed a pseudogene. This TCR was sampled from a man aged 35 to 55 in good health and CMV-seropositive. Sequenced: PBMCs. CDR3 nucleotide sequence: TGTGCCAGCAGCAAAGTAGCCTTGAACACTGAAGCTTTCTTT. Amino acids: CASSKVALNTEAFF.